Presented here are 22 T cell receptor beta chains from one specimen sequenced in a study of cytomegalovirus exposure and HLA in healthy donors. PCR used 60 Vbeta primers and 13 Jbeta primers. TCRdb keeps only in-frame clones here, not all; method: immunoSEQ multiplex PCR. Of 110,000 to 150,000 clones in the sample, around four fifths were seen once. Specimen: PBMCs. The source of these receptors is a female donor in good health and CMV-seronegative.

This clone was seen only once. J is TRBJ2-1 and V is TRBV5-1; TRBD2 matches at 13 bases. This CDR3 has 16 amino acids. The V segment lost 1 base and the J segment 8 bases; nucleotides outside the gene matches: 6. The V gene's germline CDR1 is SGHRS and CDR2 YFSETQ. The CDR3 DNA reads TGCGCCAGCAGCTTGCAACTAGCGGGAGGGCTCGATGAGCAGTTCTTC. Translated, it gives CASSLQLAGGLDEQFF.

The rearrangement uses TRBV19 and TRBJ2-7; TRBD1 aligns across 8 bases. This CDR3 has 15 residues. With V trimmed by 1 base and J by 4 bases, 6 bases remained unmatched. Germline CDR1 LNHDA, CDR2 SQIVND (reference sequence). This CDR3 is CASSIGTGSVYEQYF. The CDR3 nucleotides read TGTGCCAGTAGTATAGGGACAGGGAGTGTGTACGAGCAGTACTTC.

V gene TRBV30 combines with J gene TRBJ1-5; D call uncertain. The V end was cut by 0 bases, the J end by 3 bases, with 6 bases between. The CDR3 totals 13 residues. Per germline, CDR1 GTSNPN and CDR2 SVGIG (reference sequence). The CDR3 protein is CAWSVAVNQPQHF. Written as DNA, the CDR3 is TGTGCCTGGAGTGTGGCAGTCAATCAGCCCCAGCATTTT.

The rearrangement links TRBV21-1 to TRBJ1-1; TRBD1 reflects the table's D call only, with no check against the DNA. TRBV21-1 is tagged as a pseudogene. This CDR3 contains 12 residues. The CDR3 reads CASSKPNTEAFF. The DNA for the CDR3 is TGTGCCAGCAGCAAACCAAACACTGAAGCTTTCTTT.

This clone turned up a few times. V usage is TRBV4-1 and J usage is TRBJ1-1; possible D gene TRBD1, 6 bases. Trimming removed 6 bases at V and 6 bases at J, with 14 bases between. The CDR3 sequence is 13 residues long. Germline V gene sequence: CDR1 MGHRA, CDR2 YSYEKL. In DNA, the CDR3 is TGCGCCAGCAGGGACACAGGGAATCCTGAAGCTTTCTTT. Translated: CASRDTGNPEAFF.

The rearrangement uses TRBV11-2 and TRBJ2-2; 11 nucleotides line up with TRBD1. The CDR3 is 16 residues long. J lost 2 bases, V lost 5 bases, and 4 bases had no gene match. The germline V gene has CDR1 SGHAT and CDR2 FQNNGV. DNA for the CDR3: TGTGCCAGCAGCCAGTGGACAGGGGGCAACACCGGGGAGCTGTTTTTT. Translated, it gives CASSQWTGGNTGELFF. The full variable domain, completed using reference TRBV11-2 and TRBJ2-2, is EAGVAQSPRYKIIEKRQSVAFWCNPISGHATLYWYQQILGQGPKLLIQFQNNGVVDDSQLPKDRFSAERLKGVDSTLKIQPAKLEDSAVYLCASSQWTGGNTGELFFGEGSRLTVL.

The chain is built from TRBV7-2 and TRBJ2-7; maybe TRBD2 (5 bases). CDR1 and CDR2 (germline): SGHTA, FQGNSA. Trimming took 6 bases from V and 0 from J, leaving 12 bases between them. The CDR3 has 14 residues. The CDR3 region is CASSRSGSSYEQYF. CDR3 DNA sequence: TGTGCCAGCAGTAGATCGGGGTCCTCCTACGAGCAGTACTTC.

V is TRBV7-8 and J is TRBJ1-5, with TRBD1 identical over 8 bases. V was pared by 5 bases and J by 4 bases, with 7 bases of the junction left unmatched. CDR1 SGHVS and CDR2 FQNEAQ come from the germline V gene. This CDR3 contains 15 residues. DNA of the CDR3: TGTGCCAGCAGCATCCAGGGGGCCCGGAATCAGCCCCAGCATTTT. This encodes CASSIQGARNQPQHF. Together with reference TRBV7-8 and TRBJ1-5, the CDR3 gives the full variable domain: GAGVSQSPRYKVAKRGQDVALRCDPISGHVSLFWYQQALGQGPEFLTYFQNEAQLDKSGLPSDRFFAERPEGSVSTLKIQRTQQEDSAVYLCASSIQGARNQPQHFGDGTRLSIL.

This sequence joins TRBV6-6 and TRBJ2-1; possibly TRBD1 for D (6 bases). The CDR3 has 12 residues. Germline assignment: CDR1 MNHNY and CDR2 SVGAGI (reference sequence). With 6 bases removed from V and 7 bases from J, the gap between germline ends came to 10 bases. The CDR3 DNA reads as TGTGCCAGCAGCGAGGGACAAAATGAGCAGTTCTTC. This sequence encodes CASSEGQNEQFF.

The V call is TRBV19, the J call TRBJ2-1; possibly TRBD1 for D (7 bases). V lost 8 bases and J lost 11, with 28 bases in between. The CDR3 is made up of 16 amino acids. In germline, CDR1 is LNHDA, CDR2 SQIVND (reference sequence). The CDR3 DNA reads TGTGCCAGTTCCCGAACCAGGGGGGCCTCATTCCCCAAGCAGTTCTTC. It codes for CASSRTRGASFPKQFF. Complete variable domain (other parts from reference TRBV19 and TRBJ2-1): DGGITQSPKYLFRKEGQNVTLSCEQNLNHDAMYWYRQDPGQGLRLIYYSQIVNDFQKGDIAEGYSVSREKKESFPLTVTSAQKNPTAFYLCASSRTRGASFPKQFFGPGTRLTVL.

The V gene is TRBV5-1, the J gene TRBJ2-2; D unresolved. CDR3 length: 15 residues. Germline CDR1 and CDR2: SGHRS and YFSETQ. Trimming took 0 bases from V and 1 from J, leaving 7 bases between them. CDR3 DNA: TGCGCCAGCAGCTTGGACAGAATGAACACCGGGGAGCTGTTTTTT. Amino acid sequence: CASSLDRMNTGELFF.

This clone came up once. The V call is TRBV18, the J call TRBJ2-1; D possibly corresponds to TRBD2 (6 bases). The germline gives CDR1 KGHSH, CDR2 LQKENI. The CDR3 sequence is 12 residues long. Trimming pared 1 base from V and 9 bases from J, leaving 7 bases between. This CDR3 is CASSPRGGEQFF. CDR3 coding DNA: TGTGCCAGCTCACCACGGGGAGGTGAGCAGTTCTTC.

This chain uses TRBV6-5 with TRBJ2-3, with 8 bases lining up with TRBD2. The V gene's germline CDR1 is MNHEY and CDR2 SVGAGI. The V segment lost 6 bases and the J segment 4 bases; nucleotides outside the gene matches: 6. The CDR3 is 14 residues long. Here the CDR3 reads CASRPGLASDTQYF. The CDR3 DNA is TGTGCCAGCAGACCAGGACTAGCCTCAGATACGCAGTATTTT.

The gene calls are TRBV19 and TRBJ2-3, with 8 positions matching TRBD2. Germline lookup yields CDR1 LNHDA and CDR2 SQIVND (reference sequence). This CDR3 has 15 residues. Germline trimming cut 5 bases from V and 1 base from J; bases unmatched to any gene: 5. The CDR3 sequence is CASSSSGPRTDTQYF. The CDR3 bases are TGTGCCAGTAGTTCTAGCGGGCCGCGCACAGATACGCAGTATTTT.

This chain links TRBV21-1 with TRBJ2-7; the table gives TRBD1 as D, unverified against the DNA. TRBV21-1 is a pseudogene segment. The CDR3 is 14 amino acids. CDR3 in amino acids: CASSPGTFSYEQYF. CDR3 sequence (DNA): TGTGCCAGCAGCCCCGGGACATTCTCCTACGAGCAGTACTTC.

This CDR3 is CASSLYRDSSTDTQYF. The CDR3 DNA sequence: TGTGCCAGCAGCCTGTACCGGGACAGTAGCACAGATACGCAGTATTTT. The chain is built from TRBV5-4 and TRBJ2-3; 7 positions match TRBD1. CDR3 length: 16 amino acids. Germline V CDR1 and CDR2: SGHNT, YYREEE (reference sequence). The ends lost 4 bases at V and 0 bases at J; junction bases unmatched: 8.

This chain uses TRBV7-2 with TRBJ2-5; D is uncertain. V gave up 7 bases and J gave up 5 bases, with 14 bases separating them. CDR1 is SGHTA, CDR2 FQGNSA, per germline. The CDR3 length is 13 residues. The CDR3 sequence is CASTDTVRETQYF. In nucleotides, the CDR3 is TGTGCCAGCACCGACACCGTCCGTGAGACCCAGTACTTC.

The chain combines TRBV7-9 with TRBJ2-1; TRBD2 matches 7 bases. The CDR3 consists of 16 residues. Germline lookup yields CDR1 SEHNR and CDR2 FQNEAQ (reference sequence). The J segment lost 5 bases and the V segment lost 1 base, leaving 8 bases of the junction unmatched. CDR3 nucleotides: TGTGCCAGCAGCTTAGTGCGGCGGGAGTCCCACAATGAGCAGTTCTTC. This codes for CASSLVRRESHNEQFF.

CDR3 loop: CASSSRGGEYNEQFF. The DNA for the CDR3 is TGTGCCAGCAGCTCTCGCGGGGGGGAATACAATGAGCAGTTCTTC. The V gene is TRBV11-2, the J gene TRBJ2-1; TRBD2 aligns across 9 bases. The CDR3 runs to 15 residues. The V segment lost 4 bases and the J segment 4 bases; nucleotides outside the gene matches: 5. Germline CDR1 reads SGHAT; CDR2 reads FQNNGV.

The J gene is TRBJ2-1, the V gene TRBV19; TRBD2 aligns across 12 bases. Germline lookup yields CDR1 LNHDA and CDR2 SQIVND (reference sequence). V was pared by 1 base and J by 6 bases, with 4 bases of the junction left unmatched. CDR3 length equals 16 residues. CDR3 DNA sequence: TGTGCCAGTAGTATAGGTCGACTAGCGGGAGTCAATGAGCAGTTCTTC. Translation: CASSIGRLAGVNEQFF.

V and J are TRBV7-9 and TRBJ1-4; 9 bases are a match to TRBD1. The CDR3 totals 15 residues. Germline values: CDR1 SEHNR, CDR2 FQNEAQ (reference sequence). V lost 5 bases to trimming and J lost 6 bases; unmatched junction nucleotides: 7. CDR3 bases: TGTGCCAGCAGCCGATCGGGACAGGGCTATGAAAAACTGTTTTTT. It encodes CASSRSGQGYEKLFF.

The chain is built from TRBV10-3 and TRBJ1-1; 7 bases are shared with TRBD1. This CDR3 contains 15 residues. Germline CDR1 and CDR2: ENHRY and SYGVKD. V lost 6 bases to trimming and J lost 4 bases; unmatched junction nucleotides: 11. CDR3 protein: CAISPRTGGPTEAFF. DNA of the CDR3: TGTGCCATCAGCCCTAGGACAGGAGGTCCCACTGAAGCTTTCTTT.